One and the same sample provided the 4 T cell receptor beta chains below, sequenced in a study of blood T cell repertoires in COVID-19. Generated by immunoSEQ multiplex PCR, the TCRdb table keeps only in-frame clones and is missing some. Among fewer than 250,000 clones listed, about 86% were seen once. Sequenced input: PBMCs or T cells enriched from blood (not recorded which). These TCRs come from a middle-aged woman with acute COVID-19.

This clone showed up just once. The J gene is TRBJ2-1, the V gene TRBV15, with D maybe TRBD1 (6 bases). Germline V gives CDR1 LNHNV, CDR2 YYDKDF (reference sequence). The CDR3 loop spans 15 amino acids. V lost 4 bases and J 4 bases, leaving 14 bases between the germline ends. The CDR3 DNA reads TGTGCCACCAGCAAACACCCGAGGGGGTACAATGAGCAGTTCTTC. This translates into CATSKHPRGYNEQFF. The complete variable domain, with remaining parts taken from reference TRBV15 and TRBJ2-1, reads DAMVIQNPRYQVTQFGKPVTLSCSQTLNHNVMYWYQQKSSQAPKLLFHYYDKDFNNEADTPDNFQSRRPNTSFCFLDIRSPGLGDTAMYLCATSKHPRGYNEQFFGPGTRLTVL.

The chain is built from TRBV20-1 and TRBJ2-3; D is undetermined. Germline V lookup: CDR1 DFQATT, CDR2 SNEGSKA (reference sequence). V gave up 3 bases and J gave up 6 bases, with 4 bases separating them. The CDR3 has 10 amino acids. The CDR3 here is CSASRDTQYF. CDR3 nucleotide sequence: TGCAGTGCTAGTCGGGATACGCAGTATTTT.

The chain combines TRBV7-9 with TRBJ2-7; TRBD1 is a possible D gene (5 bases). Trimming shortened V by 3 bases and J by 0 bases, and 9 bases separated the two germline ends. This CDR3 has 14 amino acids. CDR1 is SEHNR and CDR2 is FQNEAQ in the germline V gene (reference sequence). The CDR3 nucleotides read TGTGCCAGCAGCTTTGGGGCAGCCTCCTACGAGCAGTACTTC. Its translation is CASSFGAASYEQYF.

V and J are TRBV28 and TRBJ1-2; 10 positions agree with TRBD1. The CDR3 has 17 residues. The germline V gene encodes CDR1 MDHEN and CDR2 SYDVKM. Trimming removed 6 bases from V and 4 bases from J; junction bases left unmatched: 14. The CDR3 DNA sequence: TGTGCCAGCAGGCCCGGGACAGGGGCCCCGTTCCTCTATGGCTACACCTTC. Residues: CASRPGTGAPFLYGYTF.